The TCR beta chain described here comes from a study of CD8 T cells in ankylosing spondylitis. TCRdb re-analysed the 5' RACE reads in MiXCR, keeping a single row per CDR3 protein. This table has about 220,000 distinct CDR3 sequences, approximately 10% appearing once. Trimming pared 7 bases from V and 6 bases from J, leaving 10 bases between. The CDR3 extends over 12 amino acids. Per germline, CDR1 SEHNR and CDR2 FQNEAQ (reference sequence). Findings and limits, study-wide: It appeared that ankylosing spondylitis blood was characterized by a TCR beta motif of fewer than 10 highly homologous variants.

This clonotype was detected ten times or more. Its target is not known. Sequencing was carried out using blood, either unsorted or a sorted T cell fraction (not recorded which). The clonotype comes from a male donor with ankylosing spondylitis or in good health (not recorded which). The rearrangement links TRBV7-9 to TRBJ2-4; D is undetermined. This CDR3 reads CASISSGNIQYF. The DNA for the CDR3 is TGTGCCAGCATCTCTTCCGGAAACATTCAGTACTTC.